The TCR beta chain described here comes from a study of patients and donors after allogeneic stem cell transplantation. In TCRdb, the RT-PCR reads were re-called with MiXCR into one record per CDR3 protein. The table records approximately 38,000 distinct CDR3 sequences, about 30% of them present only once. This clonotype turned up a few times. The V segment lost 2 bases and the J segment 4 bases; nucleotides outside the gene matches: 12. Germline lookup yields CDR1 LNHNV and CDR2 YYDKDF (reference sequence). This CDR3 spans 17 amino acids. The chain is built from TRBV15 and TRBJ1-1, with 8 nucleotides matching TRBD1. This sequence originates from a human donor who was either an allogeneic HSCT recipient or a stem cell or donor lymphocyte infusion donor (not recorded which). It is not recorded whose cells these are; they may come from a transplant donor. The source material was blood, either unsorted or a sorted T cell fraction (not recorded which). The CDR3 here is CATSRSQGAYVATEAFF. CDR3 nucleotide sequence: TGTGCCACCAGCAGATCCCAGGGGGCCTATGTTGCCACTGAAGCTTTCTTT.